Following are 18 T cell receptor beta chains from one sample sequenced in a study of identical twins. TCRdb processed the 5' RACE reads anew with MiXCR; each CDR3 protein has one entry. The profile shows 500,000 or so distinct CDR3 sequences, roughly an eighth of them singletons. These records were also assigned to another study, of yellow fever vaccine responses in identical twins.

Sequences were obtained from CD4+ T cells sorted from blood. The receptors shown here come from a woman aged 18-29 years in good health.

V and J are TRBV19 and TRBJ1-1, with a possible D match to TRBD1 (5 bases). Germline V lookup: CDR1 LNHDA, CDR2 SQIVND (reference sequence). The length of the CDR3 is 14 residues. Trimming stripped 6 bases from V and 2 bases from J, with 13 bases between. The CDR3 DNA reads TGTGCCAGTAGCCAGACAGATTATAACACTGAAGCTTTCTTT. As protein: CASSQTDYNTEAFF. Complete variable domain (other parts from reference TRBV19 and TRBJ1-1): DGGITQSPKYLFRKEGQNVTLSCEQNLNHDAMYWYRQDPGQGLRLIYYSQIVNDFQKGDIAEGYSVSREKKESFPLTVTSAQKNPTAFYLCASSQTDYNTEAFFGQGTRLTVV.

The chain is built from TRBV27 and TRBJ2-3, with 7 bases identical to TRBD2. After removal of 3 bases from V and 6 bases from J, the junction contained 9 bases not matched to a gene. The germline V gene encodes CDR1 MNHEY and CDR2 SMNVEV (reference sequence). This CDR3 has 15 amino acids. The CDR3 sequence: CASSFNGGFRDTQYF. The DNA for the CDR3 is TGTGCCAGCAGTTTTAACGGGGGGTTTAGGGATACGCAGTATTTT.

This clonotype showed up many times. The rearrangement links TRBV29-1 to TRBJ1-1; possibly TRBD1 for D (5 bases). Germline V gene sequence: CDR1 SQVTM, CDR2 ANQGSEA. The CDR3 length is 14 residues. Trimming removed 0 bases from V and 1 base from J, with 9 bases in between. In DNA form, the CDR3 reads TGCAGCGTTGAAGAGGGGGGGAGGAACACTGAAGCTTTCTTT. This translates into CSVEEGGRNTEAFF.

This clonotype has a count of ten or more. The rearrangement links TRBV5-1 to TRBJ2-2; no definite D call. V was pared by 0 bases and J by 2 bases, with 8 bases between. This CDR3 has 15 amino acids. Germline V lookup: CDR1 SGHRS, CDR2 YFSETQ. The CDR3: CASSLGRSNTGELFF. DNA of the CDR3: TGCGCCAGCAGCTTGGGCAGATCTAACACCGGGGAGCTGTTTTTT. Filled out from reference TRBV5-1 and TRBJ2-2, the complete variable domain reads KAGVTQTPRYLIKTRGQQVTLSCSPISGHRSVSWYQQTPGQGLQFLFEYFSETQRNKGNFPGRFSGRQFSNSRSEMNVSTLELGDSALYLCASSLGRSNTGELFFGEGSRLTVL.

This clonotype showed up just a few times. The J gene is TRBJ2-1, the V gene TRBV19; TRBD2 might be the D (7 bases). CDR3 length equals 14 residues. Germline loops: CDR1 LNHDA, CDR2 SQIVND (reference sequence). V was shortened by 6 bases and J by 12 bases, with 21 bases between the two germline ends. The CDR3 loop is CASSPAGGRMGQFF. The CDR3 region has the DNA TGTGCCAGTAGCCCCGCCGGGGGGCGGATGGGGCAGTTCTTC.

In nucleotides, the CDR3 is TGTGCCAGCAGCCAAGAGTGGGGGGCCGCTGTAGGATCACCCCTCCACTTT. This sequence encodes CASSQEWGAAVGSPLHF. V gene TRBV3-1 combines with J gene TRBJ1-6; perhaps TRBD1 as D (6 bases). In germline, CDR1 is LGHDT, CDR2 YNNKEL (reference sequence). V was clipped by 0 bases and J by 10 bases, with 19 bases between them. The CDR3 is made up of 17 amino acids.

J is TRBJ2-1 and V is TRBV10-3; TRBD1 matches 7 bases. Germline-derived CDR1 and CDR2 are ENHRY and SYGVKD. The CDR3 runs 14 residues. V shed 5 bases and J 1 base; nucleotides not matched to a gene: 2. The CDR3 sequence is CAISPGQSYNEQFF. CDR3 nucleotides: TGTGCCATCAGTCCGGGACAGTCCTACAATGAGCAGTTCTTC.

This chain connects TRBV4-2 to TRBJ2-2; 12 positions agree with TRBD2. The length of the CDR3 is 18 residues. CDR1 is LGHNA and CDR2 is YNFKEQ in the germline V gene. After removal of 1 base from V and 6 bases from J, the junction contained 9 bases not matched to a gene. This chain's CDR3 is CASSQALAGGPRSGELFF. The CDR3 DNA reads as TGTGCCAGCAGCCAAGCCCTAGCGGGAGGGCCAAGATCCGGGGAGCTGTTTTTT.

This clonotype showed up just a few times. The rearrangement uses TRBV15 and TRBJ2-7; 8 bases agree with TRBD1. CDR1 LNHNV and CDR2 YYDKDF come from the germline V gene (reference sequence). V was clipped by 2 bases and J by 7 bases; unmatched bases: 4. This CDR3 is built from 13 residues. In DNA, the CDR3 is TGTGCCACCAGCAGACAGGGGGCGGGAGAGCAGTACTTC. The encoded protein is CATSRQGAGEQYF.

The chain is built from TRBV20-1 and TRBJ2-3, with D tentatively TRBD1 (5 bases). The CDR3 has 16 residues. Germline assignment: CDR1 DFQATT and CDR2 SNEGSKA (reference sequence). With 7 bases removed from V and 3 bases from J, the gap between germline ends came to 23 bases. The CDR3 DNA reads as TGCAGTGTATCGCCGCAGGGTATTGAAAGAACAGATACGCAGTATTTT. Translated: CSVSPQGIERTDTQYF.

The V gene is TRBV6-5, the J gene TRBJ1-4; no clear D. Between the trimmed V and J ends, which lost 2 bases and 8 bases, there was a span of 12 bases. Germline CDR1 is MNHEY and CDR2 is SVGAGI. This CDR3 contains 14 residues. The CDR3 is CASSYGQRGEKLFF. The CDR3 nucleotides read TGTGCCAGCAGTTACGGTCAGCGTGGCGAAAAACTGTTTTTT.

The table lists this clonotype with many counts. V gene TRBV20-1 combines with J gene TRBJ2-3; D gene ambiguous. The germline V gene has CDR1 DFQATT and CDR2 SNEGSKA (reference sequence). CDR3 size: 13 residues. Trimming shortened V by 4 bases and J by 1 base, and 9 bases separated the two germline ends. CDR3 amino acids: CSATGPGTDTQYF. For the CDR3, the DNA is TGCAGTGCTACCGGACCAGGCACAGATACGCAGTATTTT.

Ten or more counts support this clonotype. This chain uses TRBV18 with TRBJ2-1; 8 bases are shared with TRBD1. The CDR3 runs 15 residues. Germline CDR1 and CDR2: KGHSH and LQKENI. V lost 4 bases to trimming and J lost 4 bases; unmatched junction nucleotides: 6. CDR3 amino acids: CASSLGTGLYNEQFF. Here the CDR3 DNA reads TGTGCCAGCTCACTGGGGACAGGCCTATACAATGAGCAGTTCTTC.

V and J are TRBV3-1 and TRBJ1-1; D remains ambiguous. The V end was cut by 4 bases, the J end by 5 bases, with 17 bases between. The CDR3 is 15 residues long. In germline, CDR1 is LGHDT, CDR2 YNNKEL (reference sequence). CDR3 DNA: TGTGCCAGCAGCCCCAGGACCCCCGGAGGGACTGAAGCTTTCTTT. It translates to CASSPRTPGGTEAFF.

The J gene is TRBJ2-3, the V gene TRBV6-2 or TRBV6-3; D is possibly TRBD1 (6 bases). CDR1 MNHEY and CDR2 SVGEGT come from the germline V gene. This CDR3 is 14 amino acids long. The germline V and J ends were trimmed by 6 bases and 3 bases, with 13 bases remaining between them. The CDR3 loop is CASRGSGTTDTQYF. The CDR3 region has the DNA TGTGCCAGCAGGGGATCCGGGACAACAGATACGCAGTATTTT.

This clonotype was seen only a few times. The chain employs TRBV6-2 or TRBV6-3 and TRBJ2-3, with D possibly TRBD2 on 6 matching bases. Trimming took 6 bases from V and 3 from J, leaving 10 bases between them. The CDR3 is 13 residues long. Germline loops: CDR1 MNHEY, CDR2 SVGEGT. The CDR3 DNA follows: TGTGCCAGCAGGGATCTAGCGACAGATACGCAGTATTTT. Translation gives CASRDLATDTQYF.

This clonotype was counted many times. The V call is TRBV5-1, the J call TRBJ1-2; D unresolved. CDR1 is SGHRS, CDR2 YFSETQ, per germline. The CDR3 is 13 amino acids. V was shortened by 0 bases and J by 6 bases, with 9 bases between the two germline ends. This chain's CDR3 is CASSLGPGNGYTF. The CDR3 nucleotides read TGCGCCAGCAGCTTGGGGCCGGGCAATGGCTACACCTTC. The full variable domain, in which reference TRBV5-1 and TRBJ1-2 provide the parts outside the CDR3, is KAGVTQTPRYLIKTRGQQVTLSCSPISGHRSVSWYQQTPGQGLQFLFEYFSETQRNKGNFPGRFSGRQFSNSRSEMNVSTLELGDSALYLCASSLGPGNGYTFGSGTRLTVV.

This clonotype was recorded a few times. The CDR3 nucleotides read TGTGCCAGCAGTTTACCACAGGGCTGGGGGACTGAAGCTTTCTTT. It yields the protein CASSLPQGWGTEAFF. The chain couples TRBV28 to TRBJ1-1, with D maybe TRBD1 (6 bases). Trimming stripped 2 bases from V and 5 bases from J, with 15 bases between. Germline V gene lookup returns CDR1 MDHEN and CDR2 SYDVKM. CDR3 length equals 15 residues.